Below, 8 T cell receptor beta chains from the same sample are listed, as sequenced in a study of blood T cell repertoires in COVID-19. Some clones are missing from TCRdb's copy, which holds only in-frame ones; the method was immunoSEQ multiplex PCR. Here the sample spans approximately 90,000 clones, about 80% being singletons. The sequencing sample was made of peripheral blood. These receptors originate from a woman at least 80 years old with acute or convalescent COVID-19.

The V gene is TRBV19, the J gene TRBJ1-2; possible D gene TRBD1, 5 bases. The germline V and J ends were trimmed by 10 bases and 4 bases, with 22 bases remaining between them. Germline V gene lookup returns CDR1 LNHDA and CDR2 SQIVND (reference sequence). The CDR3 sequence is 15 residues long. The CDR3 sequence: CATRRQPMGFYGYTF. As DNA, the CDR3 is TGTGCCACCCGAAGACAGCCGATGGGCTTCTATGGCTACACCTTC.

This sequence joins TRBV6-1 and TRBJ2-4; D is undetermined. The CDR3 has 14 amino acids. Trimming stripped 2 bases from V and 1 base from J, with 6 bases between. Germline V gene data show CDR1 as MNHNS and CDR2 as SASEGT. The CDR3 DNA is TGTGCCAGCAGTGAACAGGTCGCCAAAAACATTCAGTACTTC. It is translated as CASSEQVAKNIQYF.

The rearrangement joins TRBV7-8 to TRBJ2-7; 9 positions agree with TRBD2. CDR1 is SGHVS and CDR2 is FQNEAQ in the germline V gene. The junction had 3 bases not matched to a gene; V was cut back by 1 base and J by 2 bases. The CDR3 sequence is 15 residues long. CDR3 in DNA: TGTGCCAGCAGCTTAGACATAGCGGGGGCCTACGAGCAGTACTTC. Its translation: CASSLDIAGAYEQYF.

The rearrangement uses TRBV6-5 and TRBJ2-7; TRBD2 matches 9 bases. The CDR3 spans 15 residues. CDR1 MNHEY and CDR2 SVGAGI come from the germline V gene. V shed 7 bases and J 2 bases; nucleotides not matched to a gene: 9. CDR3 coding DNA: TGTGCCAGCACCACAACGGCGGGAGGGCCCTACGAGCAGTACTTC. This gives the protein CASTTTAGGPYEQYF.

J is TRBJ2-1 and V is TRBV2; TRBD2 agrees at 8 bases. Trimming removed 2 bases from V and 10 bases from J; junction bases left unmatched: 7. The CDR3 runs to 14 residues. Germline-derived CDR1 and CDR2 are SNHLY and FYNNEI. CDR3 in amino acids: CASSERTSSREQFF. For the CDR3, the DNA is TGTGCCAGCAGTGAAAGGACTAGCTCGAGGGAGCAGTTCTTC. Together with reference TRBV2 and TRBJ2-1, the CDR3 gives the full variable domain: EPEVTQTPSHQVTQMGQEVILRCVPISNHLYFYWYRQILGQKVEFLVSFYNNEISEKSEIFDDQFSVERPDGSNFTLKIRSTKLEDSAMYFCASSERTSSREQFFGPGTRLTVL.

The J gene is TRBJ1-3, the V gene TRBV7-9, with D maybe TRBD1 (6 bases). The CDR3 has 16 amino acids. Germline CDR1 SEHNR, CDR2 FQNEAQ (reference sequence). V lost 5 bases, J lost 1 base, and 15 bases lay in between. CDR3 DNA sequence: TGTGCCAGCAGCCCACGGGGGGCTCGATCTGGAAACACCATATATTTT. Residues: CASSPRGARSGNTIYF.

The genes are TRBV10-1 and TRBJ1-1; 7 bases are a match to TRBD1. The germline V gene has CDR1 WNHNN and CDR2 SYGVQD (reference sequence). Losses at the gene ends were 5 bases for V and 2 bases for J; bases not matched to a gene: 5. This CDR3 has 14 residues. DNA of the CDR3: TGCGCCAGCAGTTACAACAGGGGTAACACTGAAGCTTTCTTT. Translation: CASSYNRGNTEAFF.

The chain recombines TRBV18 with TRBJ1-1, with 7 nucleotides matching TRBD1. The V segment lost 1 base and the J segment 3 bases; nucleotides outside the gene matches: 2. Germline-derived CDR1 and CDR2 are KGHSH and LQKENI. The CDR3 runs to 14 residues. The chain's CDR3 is CASSPQGADTEAFF. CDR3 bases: TGTGCCAGCTCACCACAGGGGGCGGACACTGAAGCTTTCTTT.